This is a list of T cell receptor beta chains from one sample in a study of cytomegalovirus exposure and HLA in healthy donors. Assay: immunoSEQ multiplex PCR; the TCRdb copy retains only in-frame clones and omits some. The sample contains roughly 140,000 clones, about 68% of which appear only once. Specimen: PBMCs. These receptors were collected from a man younger than 35 in good health and CMV-seronegative. The CDR3 runs from the conserved cysteine through the conserved F or W. The D gene is left open where the match is weak. Some rows mark clone size as missing; the rest say once, few, many or name a class of expanded clone.

V: TRBV10-1; size: -; D: -; J: TRBJ2-7; DNA: TGCGCCAGCAGTGAGTCCAACTCCCGGGACGAGCAGTACTTC; CDR3: CASSESNSRDEQYF
V: TRBV6-6; size: -; D: -; J: TRBJ2-1; DNA: TGTGCCAGCAGCTATAGTGGTGAGCAGTTCTTC; CDR3: CASSYSGEQFF
V: TRBV25-1; size: once; D: -; J: TRBJ2-7; DNA: TGTGCCAGAACCGGGACAACTCTCCACGAGCAGTACTTC; CDR3: CARTGTTLHEQYF
V: TRBV5-4; size: -; D: -; J: TRBJ1-1; DNA: TGTGCCAGCAGACGGGATGTTTTGAACACTGAAGCTTTCTTT; CDR3: CASRRDVLNTEAFF
V: TRBV18; size: -; D: -; J: TRBJ1-1; DNA: TGTGCCAGTACCCTCAGGTCGGACACTGAAGCTTTCTTT; CDR3: CASTLRSDTEAFF
V: TRBV6-5; size: -; D: TRBD2; J: TRBJ2-1; DNA: TGTGCCAGCAGTTACACCGGGACTAGCGGGATCAATGAGCAGTTCTTC; CDR3: CASSYTGTSGINEQFF
V: TRBV2; size: -; D: TRBD1; J: TRBJ1-2; DNA: TGTGCCAGCAAGAGGGGGCAGGACTATGGCTACACCTTC; CDR3: CASKRGQDYGYTF
V: TRBV5-1; size: -; D: TRBD2; J: TRBJ2-1; DNA: TGCGCCAGCAGCTTGGTGAGCGGGAGTCAAGATGAGCAGTTCTTC; CDR3: CASSLVSGSQDEQFF
V: TRBV9; size: -; D: -; J: TRBJ2-3; DNA: TGTGCCAGCAGCGTAGGCGGGAGCACAGATACGCAGTATTTT; CDR3: CASSVGGSTDTQYF
V: TRBV4-3; size: -; D: -; J: TRBJ2-1; DNA: TGCGCCAGCAGCGTACTCCCCTTGTCCTACAATGAGCAGTTCTTC; CDR3: CASSVLPLSYNEQFF
V: TRBV4-3; size: -; D: -; J: TRBJ1-2; DNA: TGCGCCAGCAGCCCGGACGCGGGGGGATATGGCTACACCTTC; CDR3: CASSPDAGGYGYTF
V: TRBV18; size: -; D: TRBD1; J: TRBJ1-1; DNA: TGTGCCAGCTCACCGGGGGACAGAGAAGCTTTCTTT; CDR3: CASSPGDREAFF
V: TRBV28; size: -; D: TRBD1; J: TRBJ1-2; DNA: TGTGCCAGCAGTTCAACGGGACAGGGGGCGGGCTATGGCTACACCTTC; CDR3: CASSSTGQGAGYGYTF
V: TRBV27; size: -; D: -; J: TRBJ2-1; DNA: TGTGCCAGCACCCCTGGGGCCGCTTCCTACAATGAGCAGTTCTTC; CDR3: CASTPGAASYNEQFF